Below are 17 T cell receptor beta chains sequenced from a single sample in a study of cytomegalovirus exposure and HLA in healthy donors. Assay: immunoSEQ multiplex PCR; the TCRdb copy retains only in-frame clones and omits some. The sample consists of 250,000 or so clones, 90% of them appearing once. The sequenced material came from PBMCs. The receptor set was obtained from a young woman in good health and CMV-seronegative.

Regarding this clone: The same CDR3 can be traced to other DNA sequences in this sample. The gene calls are TRBV5-4 and TRBJ2-3; 7 bases are a match to TRBD2. Germline CDR1 is SGHNT and CDR2 is YYREEE (reference sequence). J lost 1 base, V lost 4 bases, and 3 bases had no gene match. This CDR3 region has 14 residues. The CDR3 nucleotides read TGTGCCAGCAGCCTGGGGGGGGGCACAGATACGCAGTATTTT. This sequence encodes CASSLGGGTDTQYF.

The V call is TRBV28, the J call TRBJ2-5; D is possibly TRBD1 (6 bases). The length of the CDR3 is 15 residues. The germline V gene has CDR1 MDHEN and CDR2 SYDVKM. The germline V and J ends were trimmed by 3 bases and 2 bases, with 13 bases remaining between them. This CDR3 reads CASSFRGQGQETQYF. CDR3 DNA sequence: TGTGCCAGCAGTTTTCGAGGGCAGGGGCAAGAGACCCAGTACTTC. Based on the CDR3 plus reference TRBV28 and TRBJ2-5, the full variable domain is DVKVTQSSRYLVKRTGEKVFLECVQDMDHENMFWYRQDPGLGLRLIYFSYDVKMKEKGDIPEGYSVSREKKERFSLILESASTNQTSMYLCASSFRGQGQETQYFGPGTRLLVL.

The chain combines TRBV11-2 with TRBJ2-7, with 7 bases lining up with TRBD1. The length of the CDR3 is 16 residues. Germline CDR1 SGHAT, CDR2 FQNNGV. V lost 6 bases, J lost 4 bases, and 15 bases stayed unmatched. The CDR3 DNA reads as TGTGCCAGCAGTTCAGAAGCGAGACAGGGAAGGTACGAGCAGTACTTC. Encoded protein: CASSSEARQGRYEQYF. The whole variable domain, filled in from reference TRBV11-2 and TRBJ2-7, reads EAGVAQSPRYKIIEKRQSVAFWCNPISGHATLYWYQQILGQGPKLLIQFQNNGVVDDSQLPKDRFSAERLKGVDSTLKIQPAKLEDSAVYLCASSSEARQGRYEQYFGPGTRLTVT.

The J gene is TRBJ1-1, the V gene TRBV2; 10 nucleotides line up with TRBD1. Germline values: CDR1 SNHLY, CDR2 FYNNEI. The CDR3 length is 14 residues. The CDR3 here is CALWDRGGNTEAFF. The DNA of the CDR3 is TGTGCTTTGTGGGACAGGGGAGGAAACACTGAAGCTTTCTTT.

To note about this clone: Other nucleotide sequences from this sample produce the same CDR3. The V call is TRBV30, the J call TRBJ1-4; tentatively, D is TRBD1 (5 bases). Germline V CDR1 and CDR2: GTSNPN, SVGIG (reference sequence). The CDR3 runs to 14 residues. Trimming shortened V by 0 bases and J by 4 bases, and 9 bases separated the two germline ends. The CDR3 reads CAWSVDSGNEKLFF. Written as DNA, the CDR3 is TGTGCCTGGAGTGTAGACAGTGGTAATGAAAAACTGTTTTTT.

The chain combines TRBV30 with TRBJ1-1, with TRBD1 identical over 9 bases. CDR3 length equals 15 residues. Germline CDR1 and CDR2: GTSNPN and SVGIG (reference sequence). V lost 2 bases to trimming and J lost 5 bases; unmatched junction nucleotides: 9. CDR3 sequence: CAWSKRDRVKTEAFF. DNA for the CDR3: TGTGCCTGGAGTAAACGGGACAGGGTTAAGACTGAAGCTTTCTTT.

The rearrangement links TRBV6-5 to TRBJ2-3; weak D call: TRBD2 (6 bases). CDR1 is MNHEY, CDR2 SVGAGI, per germline. Trimming stripped 2 bases from V and 6 bases from J, with 15 bases between. This CDR3 comprises 15 residues. The CDR3 DNA sequence: TGTGCCAGCAGTTACGCGGGGAGAAAGGAGGATACGCAGTATTTT. Translating it yields CASSYAGRKEDTQYF.

This clone showed up just a few times. The rearrangement uses TRBV28 and TRBJ1-5; 7 nucleotides align to TRBD1. The CDR3 length is 14 residues. V was pared by 1 base and J by 7 bases, with 4 bases of the junction left unmatched. Germline CDR1 is MDHEN and CDR2 is SYDVKM. CDR3 in amino acids: CASSLSQGEQPQHF. The CDR3 DNA follows: TGTGCCAGCAGTTTATCCCAGGGGGAACAGCCCCAGCATTTT.

The chain combines TRBV18 with TRBJ2-1, with TRBD1 matching 12 bases. The CDR3 consists of 16 residues. V gave up 2 bases and J gave up 8 bases; unmatched junction bases: 7. CDR1 is KGHSH and CDR2 is LQKENI in the germline V gene. The CDR3 DNA reads as TGTGCCAGCTCACCAGAACCGGGACAGGGGGCTCATGAGCAGTTCTTC. Encoded protein: CASSPEPGQGAHEQFF.

V usage is TRBV11-2 and J usage is TRBJ2-7, with D possibly matching TRBD2 (5 bases). Trimming cost V 1 base and J 6 bases, with 22 bases left between them. The CDR3 extends over 17 amino acids. The germline CDR1 and CDR2 sequences are SGHAT and FQNNGV. CDR3 region: CASSLVGVAGDSVEQYF. For the CDR3, the DNA is TGTGCCAGCAGCTTAGTGGGTGTCGCGGGTGATTCCGTCGAGCAGTACTTC.

The chain links TRBV18 to TRBJ2-7; D might be TRBD1 (5 bases). CDR1 is KGHSH, CDR2 LQKENI, per germline. The CDR3 consists of 14 residues. Trimming took 4 bases from V and 6 from J, leaving 16 bases between them. CDR3 region: CASSQAQGLGEQYV. In nucleotides, the CDR3 is TGTGCCAGCTCACAGGCCCAGGGATTAGGCGAGCAGTACGTC.

The chain recombines TRBV7-2 with TRBJ1-5; tentative D call: TRBD1 (5 bases). Trimming took 5 bases from V and 1 from J, leaving 12 bases between them. Germline V gene sequence: CDR1 SGHTA, CDR2 FQGNSA. CDR3 length: 15 residues. The CDR3, as DNA: TGTGCCAGCAGCCCAGGGATAGGGAGCAATCAGCCCCAGCATTTT. This gives the protein CASSPGIGSNQPQHF.

This clone has just one count. The V gene is TRBV18, the J gene TRBJ1-2; TRBD1 matches at 11 bases. The CDR3 consists of 16 residues. V lost 3 bases to trimming and J lost 7 bases; unmatched junction nucleotides: 10. CDR1 is KGHSH, CDR2 LQKENI, per germline. CDR3 in DNA: TGTGCCAGCTCACCGGGGACAGGGGGAACAGGAGGTGGCTACACCTTC. Its protein product is CASSPGTGGTGGGYTF. Drawing the rest from reference TRBV18 and TRBJ1-2, the complete variable domain is NAGVMQNPRHLVRRRGQEARLRCSPMKGHSHVYWYRQLPEEGLKFMVYLQKENIIDESGMPKERFSAEFPKEGPSILRIQQVVRGDSAAYFCASSPGTGGTGGGYTFGSGTRLTVV.

J is TRBJ2-2 and V is TRBV25-1, with 8 nucleotides matching TRBD1. The CDR3 is 16 residues long. Germline assignment: CDR1 MGHDK and CDR2 SYGVNS. Losses at the gene ends were 1 base for V and 4 bases for J; bases not matched to a gene: 5. The CDR3 protein is CASSELRTGSTGELFF. The DNA of the CDR3 is TGTGCCAGCAGTGAATTAAGGACAGGGAGCACCGGGGAGCTGTTTTTT.

The chain uses TRBV5-4 and TRBJ2-7; D perhaps matches TRBD1 (6 bases). This CDR3 contains 14 residues. CDR1 and CDR2 (germline): SGHNT, YYREEE (reference sequence). V lost 4 bases and J lost 0, with 11 bases in between. The CDR3 spells CASSEGQHSYEQYF. Here the CDR3 DNA reads TGTGCCAGCAGCGAGGGACAACACTCCTACGAGCAGTACTTC.

The rearrangement joins TRBV18 to TRBJ2-7, with 7 bases lining up with TRBD1. V lost 5 bases to trimming and J lost 2 bases; unmatched junction nucleotides: 3. Germline CDR1 reads KGHSH; CDR2 reads LQKENI. CDR3 length: 13 amino acids. CDR3 region: CASSDGTAYEQYV. As DNA, the CDR3 is TGTGCCAGCTCAGATGGGACAGCCTACGAGCAGTACGTC.

This clone was observed many times. The rearrangement joins TRBV6-4 to TRBJ2-3; 9 bases are a match to TRBD2. Germline assignment: CDR1 MRHNA and CDR2 SNTAGT. Trimming at V came to 5 bases and at J to 6 bases, leaving 9 bases not matched to a gene. The CDR3 contains 15 residues. The CDR3 sequence is CASSYSGGGSDTQYF. The CDR3 bases are TGTGCCAGCAGTTATAGCGGGGGCGGGTCGGATACGCAGTATTTT.